Sequencing of this TCR beta chain was carried out in a study of regulatory T cells in long-lasting Graves disease (dated by TCRdb to the early 2020s). Background for the entire study: Antithyroid drugs had been taken for less than 3 months by newly diagnosed Graves' disease patients. Peripheral blood TCR sequencing and RNA sequencing compared persistent Graves' disease patients with newly diagnosed Graves' disease patients. The study was registered as a clinical trial and conducted in China. A total of some 33 samples were covered by TCR sequencing, comprising 13 persistent and around 20 newly diagnosed Graves' disease patients.

This specimen's time point label, interpreted: newly diagnosed GD, antithyroid drugs for less than 3 months. RNA was extracted from PBMCs in TRIzol for both TCR sequencing and RNA sequencing. The diagnosis of Graves' disease was made according to American Thyroid Association guidelines. The patients came from an endocrinology department in Xi'an, China. Each patient gave roughly 10 milliliters of peripheral blood, collected in an EDTA anticoagulant tube. Ficoll Paque Plus density gradient separation was used to isolate PBMCs, and no additional T cell sorting was done. An Agilent 2100 Bioanalyzer and agarose gel were used to check RNA quality, and a NanoDrop 2000 was used to measure RNA concentration. Libraries were built with multiplex PCR. The sequencing machine was an Illumina HiSeq 4000. iRepertoire HTBI primers and Arm-PCR amplification of CDR3 regions were used to construct TCR beta libraries. Before sequencing, the PCR products underwent gel purification. Processing in the source paper ran as follows. Across samples, about 64 TRBV and 13 to 15 TRBJ segments were identified and used for gene usage analysis of CDR3 amino acid clonotypes. COPE and FqMerger were used to merge filtered high-quality paired reads into contigs. BLAST was used to align contigs to the IMGT TRBV, TRBD and TRBJ reference genes, and CDR3 was defined following IMGT. Any clonotype with a frequency above 0.1% was classified as a highly expanded clone. Shannon entropy was used to measure repertoire diversity, and the Gini coefficient was used to measure V-J evenness. A clonotype found in more than one individual was treated as public. TCRdb trimmed public reads at Q25 via fastp, called clones via MiXCR and kept in-frame beta chains. Entries that share a CDR3 protein sequence are merged under the most common genes and DNA. TCRdb's processing, not the authors', yielded these V and J calls. The sample contains hundreds of thousands of distinct CDR3 sequences, roughly a sixth of them found a single time. Clones ranked in the top ten supply about 24% of the sample.

The CDR3 sequence holds 14 residues, the cysteine and phenylalanine included. The CDR3 DNA has 42 bases and is translated from base 1. CDR1 and CDR2 (ENHRY, SYGVKD) derive from the germline V gene. V is clipped by 0 bases and J by 4 bases, and the sequence between their germline boundaries is 9 bases long. This clonotype was recorded at least ten times. This clone's antigen is unknown. No base quality values were provided; no much bigger clone lies one nucleotide off. Summary of the overall study and its limitations: Preferential use of TRBV28, TRBJ1-2 and TRBJ2-5 was observed in persistent disease, whereas TRBV20-1 and TRBJ2-1 were favored in newly diagnosed disease. The study examined only peripheral blood because the primary lesion, thyroid tissue, could not be accessed. More public clonotypes were shared among persistent patients (around 2,600) than among newly diagnosed patients (roughly 1,000). The authors acknowledged the small sample size as a limitation that may reduce accuracy. Sequencing and analysis were restricted to the TCR beta chain. Compared with newly diagnosed patients, patients with persistent Graves' disease had lower TCR Shannon entropy and fewer highly expanded clones, which suggests clonal expansion.

Here the sequenced sample was peripheral blood mononuclear cells (PBMCs), taken at new diagnosis, from a patient treated with antithyroid drugs. The chain was built from TRBV10-3 and TRBJ1-2; perhaps TRBD1 is the D gene, with 6 bases matching. The sequence was obtained from a female donor with Graves disease. CDR3 region: CAISESTGTYGYTF. The sequenced DNA is TGTGCCATCAGTGAGTCGACAGGCACCTATGGCTACACCTTC.